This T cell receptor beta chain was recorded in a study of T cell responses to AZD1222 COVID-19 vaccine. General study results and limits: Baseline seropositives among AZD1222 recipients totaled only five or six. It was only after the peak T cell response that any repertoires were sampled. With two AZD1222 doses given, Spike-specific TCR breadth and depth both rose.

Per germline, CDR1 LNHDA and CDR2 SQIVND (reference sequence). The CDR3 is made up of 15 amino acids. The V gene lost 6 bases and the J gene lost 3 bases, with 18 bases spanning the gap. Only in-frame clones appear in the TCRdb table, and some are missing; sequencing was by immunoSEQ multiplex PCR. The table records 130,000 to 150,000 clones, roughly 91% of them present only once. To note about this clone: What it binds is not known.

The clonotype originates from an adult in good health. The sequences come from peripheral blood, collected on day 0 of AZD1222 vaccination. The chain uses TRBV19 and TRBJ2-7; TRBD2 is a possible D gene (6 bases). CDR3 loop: CASSPGDKIYYEQYF. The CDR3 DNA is TGTGCCAGTAGCCCGGGAGACAAAATCTACTACGAGCAGTACTTC. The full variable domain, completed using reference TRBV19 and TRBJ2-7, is DGGITQSPKYLFRKEGQNVTLSCEQNLNHDAMYWYRQDPGQGLRLIYYSQIVNDFQKGDIAEGYSVSREKKESFPLTVTSAQKNPTAFYLCASSPGDKIYYEQYFGPGTRLTVT.